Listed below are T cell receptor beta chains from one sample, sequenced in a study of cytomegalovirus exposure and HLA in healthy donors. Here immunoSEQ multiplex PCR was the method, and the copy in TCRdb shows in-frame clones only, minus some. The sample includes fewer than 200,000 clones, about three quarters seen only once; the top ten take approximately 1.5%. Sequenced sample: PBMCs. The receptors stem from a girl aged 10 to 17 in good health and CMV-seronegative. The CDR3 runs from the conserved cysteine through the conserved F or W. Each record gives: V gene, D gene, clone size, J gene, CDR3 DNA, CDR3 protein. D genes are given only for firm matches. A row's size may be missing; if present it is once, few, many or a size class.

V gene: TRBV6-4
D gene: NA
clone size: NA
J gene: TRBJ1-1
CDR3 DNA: TGTGCCAGCAGGCGTACAGAGAACACTGAAGCTTTCTTT
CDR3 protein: CASRRTENTEAFF

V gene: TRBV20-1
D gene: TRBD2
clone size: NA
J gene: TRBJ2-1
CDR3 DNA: TGCAGTCCGACTAGCGGAAATGAGCAGTTCTTC
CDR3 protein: CSPTSGNEQFF

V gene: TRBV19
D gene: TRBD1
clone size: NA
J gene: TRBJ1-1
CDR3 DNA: TGTGCCAGTAGCCCGCTCGACAGGGGGCACACTGAAGCTTTCTTT
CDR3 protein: CASSPLDRGHTEAFF

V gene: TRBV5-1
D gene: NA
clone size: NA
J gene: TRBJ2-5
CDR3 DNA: TGCGCCAGCAGCTTGGCCCCTTCAGGGATGGGAGAGACCCAGTACTTC
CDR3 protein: CASSLAPSGMGETQYF

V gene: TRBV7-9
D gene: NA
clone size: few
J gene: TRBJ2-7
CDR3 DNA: TGTGCCAGCAGCGGGGACTTTGCCTACGAGCAGTACTTC
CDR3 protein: CASSGDFAYEQYF

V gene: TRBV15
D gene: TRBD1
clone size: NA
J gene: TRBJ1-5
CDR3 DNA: TGTGCCACCAGCATTGACAGGGGTACCAATCAGCCCCAGCATTTT
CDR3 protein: CATSIDRGTNQPQHF

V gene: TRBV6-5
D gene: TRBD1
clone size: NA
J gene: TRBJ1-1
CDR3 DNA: TGTGCCAGCAGTCTCGACAGGGTTCAAGCTTTCTTT
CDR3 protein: CASSLDRVQAFF

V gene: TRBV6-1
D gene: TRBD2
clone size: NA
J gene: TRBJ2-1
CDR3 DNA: TGTGCCACCCTCCCCTTAGCGGGGGGTGACAATGAGCAGTTCTTC
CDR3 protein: CATLPLAGGDNEQFF

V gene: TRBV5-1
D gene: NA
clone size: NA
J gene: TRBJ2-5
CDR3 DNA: TGCGCCAGCAGCTTGGATGGTACGGGGGTGAAGGAGACCCAGTACTTC
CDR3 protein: CASSLDGTGVKETQYF

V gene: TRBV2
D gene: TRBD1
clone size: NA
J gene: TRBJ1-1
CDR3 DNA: TGTGCCAGCAGGGGTAGACAGGGGGGCACTGAAGCTTTCTTT
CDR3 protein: CASRGRQGGTEAFF

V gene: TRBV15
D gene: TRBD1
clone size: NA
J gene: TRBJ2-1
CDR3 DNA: TGTGCCACCAGCCGGGGACAGAGCTCCTACAATGAGCAGTTCTTC
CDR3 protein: CATSRGQSSYNEQFF

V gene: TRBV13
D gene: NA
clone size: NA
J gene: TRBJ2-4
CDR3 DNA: TGTGCCAGCAGCCCCCGGAGTGAAAACATTCAGTACTTC
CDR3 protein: CASSPRSENIQYF

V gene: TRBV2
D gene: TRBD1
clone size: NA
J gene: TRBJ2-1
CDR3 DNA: TGTGCCAGAACCGACAGGGGCGGCAATGAGCAGTTCTTC
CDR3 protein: CARTDRGGNEQFF

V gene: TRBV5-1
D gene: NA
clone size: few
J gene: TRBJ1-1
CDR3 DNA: TGCGCCAGCAGCTTGGTCCCGGGACAATCTCCGATGAACACTGAAGCTTTCTTT
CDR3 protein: CASSLVPGQSPMNTEAFF

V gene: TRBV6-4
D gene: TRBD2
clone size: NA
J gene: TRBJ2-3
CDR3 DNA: TGTGCCAGCAGTCCCACTAGCGGGGGCACAGATACGCAGTATTTT
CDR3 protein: CASSPTSGGTDTQYF